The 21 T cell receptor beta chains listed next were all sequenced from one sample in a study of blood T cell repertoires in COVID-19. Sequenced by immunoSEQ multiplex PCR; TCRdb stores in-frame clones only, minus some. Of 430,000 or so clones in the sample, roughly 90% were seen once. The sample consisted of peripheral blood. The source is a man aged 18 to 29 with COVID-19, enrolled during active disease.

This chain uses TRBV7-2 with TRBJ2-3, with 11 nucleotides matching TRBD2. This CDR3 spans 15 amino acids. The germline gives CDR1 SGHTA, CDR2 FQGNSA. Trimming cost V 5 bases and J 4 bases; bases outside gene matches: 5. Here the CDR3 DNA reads TGTGCCAGCAGCCCACTAGCGGGAGTAGCAGATACGCAGTATTTT. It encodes CASSPLAGVADTQYF. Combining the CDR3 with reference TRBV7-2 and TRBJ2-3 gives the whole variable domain GAGVSQSPSNKVTEKGKDVELRCDPISGHTALYWYRQSLGQGLEFLIYFQGNSAPDKSGLPSDRFSAERTGGSVSTLTIQRTQQEDSAVYLCASSPLAGVADTQYFGPGTRLTVL.

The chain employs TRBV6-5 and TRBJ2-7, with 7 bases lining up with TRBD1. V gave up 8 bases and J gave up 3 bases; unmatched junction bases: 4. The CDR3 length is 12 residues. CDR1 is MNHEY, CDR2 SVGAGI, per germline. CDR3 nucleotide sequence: TGTGCCAGCCGCAGACAGGGCTACGAGCAGTACTTC. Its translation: CASRRQGYEQYF.

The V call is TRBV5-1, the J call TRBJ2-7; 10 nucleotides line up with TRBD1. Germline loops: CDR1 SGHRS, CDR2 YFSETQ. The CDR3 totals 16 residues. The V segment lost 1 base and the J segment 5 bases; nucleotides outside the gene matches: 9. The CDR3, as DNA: TGCGCCAGCAGCTTGCTCCATAAGACAGGGGGCGACGAGCAGTACTTC. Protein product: CASSLLHKTGGDEQYF.

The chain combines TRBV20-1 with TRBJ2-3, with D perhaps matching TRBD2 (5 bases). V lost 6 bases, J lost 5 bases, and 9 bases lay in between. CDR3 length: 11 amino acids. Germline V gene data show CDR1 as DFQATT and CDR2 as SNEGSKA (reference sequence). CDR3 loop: CSAGLRDTQYF. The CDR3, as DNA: TGCAGTGCCGGACTTAGAGATACGCAGTATTTT.

The CDR3 sequence: CASSPNLITSGSGYEQYF. The CDR3, as DNA: TGTGCCAGCAGCCCAAATTTAATTACAAGCGGGAGCGGCTACGAGCAGTACTTC. V usage is TRBV7-6 and J usage is TRBJ2-7; 8 positions match TRBD2. The CDR3 runs to 18 residues. Germline lookup yields CDR1 SGHVS and CDR2 FNYEAQ. The ends lost 5 bases at V and 3 bases at J; junction bases unmatched: 18.

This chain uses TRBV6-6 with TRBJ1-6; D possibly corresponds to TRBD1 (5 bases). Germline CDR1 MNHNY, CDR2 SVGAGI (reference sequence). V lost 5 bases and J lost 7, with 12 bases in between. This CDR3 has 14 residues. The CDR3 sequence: CASSTQGYNSPLHF. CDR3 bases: TGTGCCAGCAGTACTCAGGGTTACAATTCACCCCTCCACTTT.

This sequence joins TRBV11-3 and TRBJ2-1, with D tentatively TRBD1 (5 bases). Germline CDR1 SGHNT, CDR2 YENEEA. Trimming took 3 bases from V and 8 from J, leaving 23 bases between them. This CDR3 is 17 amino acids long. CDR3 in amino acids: CASSFSFVARVWDEQFF. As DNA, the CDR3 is TGTGCCAGCAGCTTTTCTTTCGTTGCCAGGGTCTGGGATGAGCAGTTCTTC.

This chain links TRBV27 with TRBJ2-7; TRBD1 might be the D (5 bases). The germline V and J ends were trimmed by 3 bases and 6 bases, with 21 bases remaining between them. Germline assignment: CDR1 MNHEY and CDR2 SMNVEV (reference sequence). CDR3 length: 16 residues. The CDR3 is CASSFLGILARGEQYF. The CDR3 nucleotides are TGTGCCAGCAGTTTCCTGGGGATTCTGGCTAGGGGCGAGCAGTACTTC.

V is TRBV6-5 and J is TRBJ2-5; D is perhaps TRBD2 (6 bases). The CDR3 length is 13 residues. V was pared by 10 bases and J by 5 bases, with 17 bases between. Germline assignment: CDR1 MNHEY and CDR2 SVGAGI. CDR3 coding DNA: TGTGCCACCCGGGACTTTCGGGGGGAGACCCAGTACTTC. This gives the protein CATRDFRGETQYF.

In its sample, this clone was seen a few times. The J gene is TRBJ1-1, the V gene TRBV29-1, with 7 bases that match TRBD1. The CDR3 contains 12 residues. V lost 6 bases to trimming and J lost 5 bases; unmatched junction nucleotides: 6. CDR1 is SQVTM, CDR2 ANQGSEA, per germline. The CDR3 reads CSVRTGKTEAFF. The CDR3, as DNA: TGCAGCGTGAGGACAGGAAAGACTGAAGCTTTCTTT.

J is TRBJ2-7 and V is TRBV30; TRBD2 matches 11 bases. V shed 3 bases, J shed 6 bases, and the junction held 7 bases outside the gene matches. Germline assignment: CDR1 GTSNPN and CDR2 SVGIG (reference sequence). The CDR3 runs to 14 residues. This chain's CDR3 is CAWRPSGTSGEQYF. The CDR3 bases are TGTGCCTGGAGGCCGAGCGGGACTAGCGGCGAGCAGTACTTC.

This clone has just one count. In DNA, the CDR3 is TGTGCCAGCAGCCTACAAAGGGGGCAGGGGACCCAGTACTTC. Its translation is CASSLQRGQGTQYF. This chain connects TRBV11-2 to TRBJ2-5; 7 nucleotides agree with TRBD1. V was pared by 5 bases and J by 7 bases, with 10 bases of the junction left unmatched. The germline V gene encodes CDR1 SGHAT and CDR2 FQNNGV. This CDR3 comprises 14 residues.

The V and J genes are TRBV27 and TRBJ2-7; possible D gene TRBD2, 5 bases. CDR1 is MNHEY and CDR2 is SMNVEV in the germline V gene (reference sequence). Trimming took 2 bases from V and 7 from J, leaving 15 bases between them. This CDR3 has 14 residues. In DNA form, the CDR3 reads TGTGCCAGCAGTTTACTGGTGGGAGTGGGTGAGCAGTACTTC. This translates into CASSLLVGVGEQYF.

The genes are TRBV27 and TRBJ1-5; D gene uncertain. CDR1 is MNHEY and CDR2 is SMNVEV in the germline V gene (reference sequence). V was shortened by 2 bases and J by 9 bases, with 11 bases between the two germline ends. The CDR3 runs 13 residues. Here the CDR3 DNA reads TGTGCCAGCAGTTTACGGTCCCAAGCGCCCCAGCATTTT. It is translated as CASSLRSQAPQHF.

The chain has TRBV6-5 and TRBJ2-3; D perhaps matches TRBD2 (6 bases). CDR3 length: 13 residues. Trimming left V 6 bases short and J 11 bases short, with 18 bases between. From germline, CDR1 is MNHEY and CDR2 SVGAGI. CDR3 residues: CASRETRDLQQYF. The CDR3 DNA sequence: TGTGCCAGCAGAGAGACCCGGGACTTACAGCAGTATTTT.

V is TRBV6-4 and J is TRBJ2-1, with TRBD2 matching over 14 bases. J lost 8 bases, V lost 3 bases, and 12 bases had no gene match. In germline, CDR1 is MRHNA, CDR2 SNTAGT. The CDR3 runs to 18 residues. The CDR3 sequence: CASSEVGSTSGRAYEQFF. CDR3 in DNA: TGTGCCAGCAGTGAAGTTGGCTCGACTAGCGGGAGGGCCTATGAGCAGTTCTTC.

CDR3 sequence (DNA): TGTGCCAGCAGTTACTCGATGGGGGAGGGGCAAGAGACCCAGTACTTC. Its protein is CASSYSMGEGQETQYF. The V and J genes are TRBV6-5 and TRBJ2-5; 7 nucleotides line up with TRBD2. The CDR3 covers 16 residues. Germline V gene sequence: CDR1 MNHEY, CDR2 SVGAGI. With 0 bases clipped from V and 2 bases from J, the junction kept 6 bases outside the gene matches.

The CDR3 protein is CASSLEATDNPYGYTF. CDR3 DNA: TGTGCCAGCAGCTTGGAGGCGACAGATAACCCCTATGGCTACACCTTC. The chain recombines TRBV5-6 with TRBJ1-2, with a weak D call TRBD1 (5 bases). The V end lost 0 bases, the J end lost 4 bases, and 16 bases lay between the germline ends. In germline, CDR1 is SGHDT, CDR2 YYEEEE. This CDR3 contains 16 residues.

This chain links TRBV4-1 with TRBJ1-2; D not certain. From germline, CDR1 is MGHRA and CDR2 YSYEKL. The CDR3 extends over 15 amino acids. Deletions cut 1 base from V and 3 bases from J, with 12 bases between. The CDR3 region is CASSQGGVYDYGYTF. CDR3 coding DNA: TGCGCCAGCAGCCAAGGCGGTGTTTACGACTATGGCTACACCTTC.

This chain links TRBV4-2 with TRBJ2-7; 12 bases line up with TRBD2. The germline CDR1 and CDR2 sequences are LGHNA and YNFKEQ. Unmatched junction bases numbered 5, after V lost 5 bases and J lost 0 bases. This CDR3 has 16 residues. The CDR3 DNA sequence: TGTGCCAGCAGCAAAAGGACTAGCGGGGACTCCTACGAGCAGTACTTC. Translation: CASSKRTSGDSYEQYF.

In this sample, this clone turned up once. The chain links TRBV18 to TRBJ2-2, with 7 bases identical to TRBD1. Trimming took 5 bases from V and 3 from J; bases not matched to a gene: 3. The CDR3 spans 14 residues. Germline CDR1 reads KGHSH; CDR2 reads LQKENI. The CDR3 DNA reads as TGTGCCAGCTCAAATACAGGGGACACCGGGGAGCTGTTTTTT. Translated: CASSNTGDTGELFF. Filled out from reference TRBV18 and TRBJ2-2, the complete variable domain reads NAGVMQNPRHLVRRRGQEARLRCSPMKGHSHVYWYRQLPEEGLKFMVYLQKENIIDESGMPKERFSAEFPKEGPSILRIQQVVRGDSAAYFCASSNTGDTGELFFGEGSRLTVL.